Listed below are T cell receptor beta chains from one sample, sequenced in a study of blood T cell repertoires in COVID-19. Sequenced by immunoSEQ multiplex PCR; TCRdb stores in-frame clones only, minus some. Here the sample spans 50,000 or so clones, roughly nine tenths being singletons. The specimen was peripheral blood. The receptors were gathered from a woman of 80 years or more with acute or convalescent COVID-19. Both conserved end residues are part of each CDR3. D genes are given only for firm matches. Expanded clones get a size class; other rows say once, few or many, or leave the size out.

j_gene: TRBJ2-5; abundance: few; d_gene: .; v_gene: TRBV5-4; CDR3aa: CASSSAAQETQYF; CDR3nt: TGTGCCAGCAGCTCGGCAGCGCAAGAGACCCAGTACTTC
j_gene: TRBJ2-1; abundance: .; d_gene: TRBD2; v_gene: TRBV7-2; CDR3aa: CASSLVIAGSSYNEQFF; CDR3nt: TGTGCCAGCAGCTTAGTCATAGCGGGGAGCTCCTACAATGAGCAGTTCTTC
j_gene: TRBJ2-7; abundance: .; d_gene: .; v_gene: TRBV4-2; CDR3aa: CASSPEGGIDEQYF; CDR3nt: TGTGCCAGCAGCCCCGAGGGCGGCATCGACGAGCAGTACTTC
j_gene: TRBJ2-3; abundance: .; d_gene: TRBD2; v_gene: TRBV15; CDR3aa: CATSRGVARLLSGATDTQYF; CDR3nt: TGTGCCACCAGCAGAGGGGTAGCTCGGTTGCTTAGCGGGGCCACAGATACGCAGTATTTT
j_gene: TRBJ2-3; abundance: .; d_gene: TRBD2; v_gene: TRBV5-4; CDR3aa: CASSKGLAGGELGTDTQYF; CDR3nt: TGTGCCAGCAGCAAGGGACTAGCGGGAGGGGAACTGGGCACAGATACGCAGTATTTT
j_gene: TRBJ1-5; abundance: .; d_gene: TRBD1; v_gene: TRBV30; CDR3aa: CAWSLDRGNQPQHF; CDR3nt: TGTGCCTGGAGCCTTGACAGGGGCAATCAGCCCCAGCATTTT
j_gene: TRBJ2-3; abundance: .; d_gene: TRBD2; v_gene: TRBV5-1; CDR3aa: CASSLVVGLADFTDTQYF; CDR3nt: TGCGCCAGCAGCTTGGTAGTGGGACTAGCGGATTTCACAGATACGCAGTATTTT
j_gene: TRBJ1-4; abundance: .; d_gene: .; v_gene: TRBV10-3; CDR3aa: CAISERGGGATNEKLFF; CDR3nt: TGTGCCATCAGTGAGCGAGGCGGAGGTGCAACTAATGAAAAACTGTTTTTT
j_gene: TRBJ2-7; abundance: once; d_gene: TRBD2; v_gene: TRBV6-6; CDR3aa: CASSRTLGTSGRTYEQYF; CDR3nt: TGTGCCAGCAGTCGGACCTTGGGGACTAGCGGGAGGACCTACGAGCAGTACTTC
j_gene: TRBJ1-3; abundance: .; d_gene: TRBD1; v_gene: TRBV4-3; CDR3aa: CASSQDRAGTAEGNTIYF; CDR3nt: TGCGCCAGCAGCCAAGATCGAGCCGGGACAGCTGAGGGAAACACCATATATTTT
j_gene: TRBJ1-1; abundance: .; d_gene: .; v_gene: TRBV19; CDR3aa: CASSSGGTNTEAFF; CDR3nt: TGTGCCAGTAGTAGCGGGGGTACGAACACTGAAGCTTTCTTT
j_gene: TRBJ1-2; abundance: few; d_gene: TRBD1; v_gene: TRBV11-3; CDR3aa: CASSTDRGRGGYTF; CDR3nt: TGTGCCAGCAGCACGGACAGGGGGCGAGGTGGCTACACCTTC
j_gene: TRBJ2-7; abundance: .; d_gene: .; v_gene: TRBV19; CDR3aa: CASSIGYSVPSYEQYF; CDR3nt: TGTGCCAGTAGTATCGGTTATAGCGTGCCTTCCTACGAGCAGTACTTC
j_gene: TRBJ2-7; abundance: .; d_gene: TRBD2; v_gene: TRBV5-4; CDR3aa: CASSPGTSETAYF; CDR3nt: TGTGCCAGCAGCCCCGGGACTAGCGAGACCGCCTACTTC
j_gene: TRBJ1-3; abundance: .; d_gene: TRBD1; v_gene: TRBV5-6; CDR3aa: CASSSVTGGLSGNTIYF; CDR3nt: TGTGCCAGCAGCTCTGTGACAGGGGGCCTCTCTGGAAACACCATATATTTT
j_gene: TRBJ2-7; abundance: .; d_gene: .; v_gene: TRBV19; CDR3aa: CASSSSGYEQYF; CDR3nt: TGTGCCAGTAGCAGCTCGGGGTACGAGCAGTACTTC
j_gene: TRBJ2-7; abundance: .; d_gene: .; v_gene: TRBV6-5; CDR3aa: CASSYSRDSRPYEQYF; CDR3nt: TGTGCCAGCAGTTACTCGCGGGACAGCAGGCCATACGAGCAGTACTTC
j_gene: TRBJ2-5; abundance: .; d_gene: TRBD2; v_gene: TRBV7-2; CDR3aa: CASSFQGGGKGETQYF; CDR3nt: TGTGCCAGCAGCTTCCAAGGCGGGGGTAAGGGGGAGACCCAGTACTTC
j_gene: TRBJ1-1; abundance: .; d_gene: .; v_gene: TRBV5-1; CDR3aa: CASNPIGVSHTEAFF; CDR3nt: TGCGCCAGCAACCCGATCGGGGTTAGTCACACTGAAGCTTTCTTT
j_gene: TRBJ2-1; abundance: .; d_gene: TRBD2; v_gene: TRBV15; CDR3aa: CATSRDRGGNNEQFF; CDR3nt: TGTGCCACCAGCAGAGATCGGGGGGGCAACAATGAGCAGTTCTTC
j_gene: TRBJ1-6; abundance: .; d_gene: TRBD1; v_gene: TRBV11-3; CDR3aa: CASRPGQGYYNSPLHF; CDR3nt: TGTGCCAGCCGCCCGGGACAGGGGTACTATAATTCACCCCTCCACTTT
j_gene: TRBJ2-5; abundance: .; d_gene: .; v_gene: TRBV7-8; CDR3aa: CASRQGGETQYF; CDR3nt: TGTGCCAGCAGACAGGGTGGAGAGACCCAGTACTTC
j_gene: TRBJ2-1; abundance: .; d_gene: TRBD1; v_gene: TRBV4-1; CDR3aa: CASSQPDRGGVEQFF; CDR3nt: TGCGCCAGCAGCCAACCCGACAGGGGGGGGGTTGAGCAGTTCTTC
j_gene: TRBJ1-1; abundance: .; d_gene: .; v_gene: TRBV18; CDR3aa: CASSPPWAGGENTEAFF; CDR3nt: TGTGCCAGCTCACCACCGTGGGCCGGCGGGGAGAACACTGAAGCTTTCTTT